This TCR beta chain was sequenced during a study of a mutant IDH1 vaccine in newly diagnosed glioma. As to this clone: Its antigen is as yet unknown.

Clones were sequenced by immunoSEQ multiplex PCR, and TCRdb holds only the in-frame ones, with some missing. The sample holds roughly 74,000 clones, approximately 85% seen once. The sample's time point: week 23, last vaccination. Doses consisted of 300 ug of mutant IDH1 20-mer peptide each, paired with topical imiquimod. Germline CDR1 reads LNHNV; CDR2 reads YYDKDF (reference sequence). V lost 2 bases to trimming and J lost 3 bases; unmatched junction nucleotides: 16. The CDR3 length is 18 residues. Regarding the study as a whole: Among patients, around 95% showed immune responses induced by the vaccine.

The source is a woman aged 45-59 years with glioma. The input for sequencing was PBMCs, taken from a glioma patient whose treatment included an IDH1 peptide vaccine. V usage is TRBV15 and J usage is TRBJ2-7; the match to TRBD1 covers 7 bases. CDR3 coding DNA: TGTGCCACCAGCAGATCCTACCCCACCGGGACAGAATACTACGAGCAGTACTTC. Its protein product is CATSRSYPTGTEYYEQYF. The whole variable domain, filled in from reference TRBV15 and TRBJ2-7, reads DAMVIQNPRYQVTQFGKPVTLSCSQTLNHNVMYWYQQKSSQAPKLLFHYYDKDFNNEADTPDNFQSRRPNTSFCFLDIRSPGLGDTAMYLCATSRSYPTGTEYYEQYFGPGTRLTVT.